These T cell receptor beta chains were read from a single sample in a study of shared clonotypes between healthy human individuals. The data were produced by immunoSEQ multiplex PCR, yet TCRdb's version contains in-frame clones alone and is incomplete. The table shows some 2.3 million clones, with 85% to 95% occurring only once. The sample consisted of naive CD4+ T cells from PBMCs. Source of these receptors: a man younger than 35 in good health. Some clones in this sample may be carry-over from other donors' samples. Each CDR3 is given without its conserved first and last residue. Clone size is shown for a subset of rows, as once, few, many or a class of expanded clone.

clone size: -
J gene: TRBJ1-4
V gene: TRBV7-9
CDR3 length: 13
CDR3 protein: ASSPAQGVGEKLF

clone size: -
J gene: TRBJ1-5
V gene: TRBV28
CDR3 length: 15
CDR3 protein: AGATGGFGKSNQPQH

clone size: -
J gene: TRBJ2-5
V gene: TRBV7-9
CDR3 length: 15
CDR3 protein: ASSFRPGGLAGETQY

clone size: -
J gene: TRBJ2-2
V gene: TRBV4-3
CDR3 length: 13
CDR3 protein: ASSQQTLDTGELF

clone size: -
J gene: TRBJ1-4
V gene: TRBV20-1
CDR3 length: 9
CDR3 protein: SVQRAEKLF

clone size: -
J gene: TRBJ1-3
V gene: TRBV9
CDR3 length: 13
CDR3 protein: ASSVAAVAGNTIY

clone size: -
J gene: TRBJ1-2
V gene: TRBV27
CDR3 length: 12
CDR3 protein: ASSLKGNNPGYT

clone size: -
J gene: TRBJ1-1
V gene: TRBV7-9
CDR3 length: 11
CDR3 protein: ASSFGTVKEAF

clone size: -
J gene: TRBJ2-7
V gene: TRBV28
CDR3 length: 15
CDR3 protein: ASSSLGGPGTDYEQY

clone size: -
J gene: TRBJ1-1
V gene: TRBV11-2
CDR3 length: 11
CDR3 protein: ASSLRLNTEAF

clone size: -
J gene: TRBJ1-1
V gene: TRBV10-1
CDR3 length: 17
CDR3 protein: ASTYWDRGRLPLNTEAF

clone size: -
J gene: TRBJ1-1
V gene: TRBV5-1
CDR3 length: 14
CDR3 protein: ASSPETRTANTEAF

clone size: -
J gene: TRBJ2-7
V gene: TRBV6-6
CDR3 length: 9
CDR3 protein: ASRDPYEQY

clone size: -
J gene: TRBJ1-2
V gene: TRBV5-4
CDR3 length: 11
CDR3 protein: ASSVTDYYGYT

clone size: -
J gene: TRBJ2-1
V gene: TRBV28
CDR3 length: 12
CDR3 protein: ASTVWGTGNEQF

clone size: -
J gene: TRBJ2-5
V gene: TRBV25-1
CDR3 length: 14
CDR3 protein: ASSELNSGGQETQY

clone size: -
J gene: TRBJ2-7
V gene: TRBV28
CDR3 length: 11
CDR3 protein: ATRGTSVYEQY

clone size: -
J gene: TRBJ2-2
V gene: TRBV7-3
CDR3 length: 14
CDR3 protein: ASSPRTGMNTGELF

clone size: -
J gene: TRBJ2-2
V gene: TRBV4-3
CDR3 length: 15
CDR3 protein: ASSQEPRGWSTGELF

clone size: -
J gene: TRBJ2-1
V gene: TRBV25-1
CDR3 length: 14
CDR3 protein: ASSEDGSGRGHEQF

clone size: -
J gene: TRBJ1-1
V gene: TRBV19
CDR3 length: 12
CDR3 protein: ASSIGGQNTEAF

clone size: -
J gene: TRBJ2-1
V gene: TRBV18
CDR3 length: 13
CDR3 protein: ASSPGQTTYNEQF

clone size: -
J gene: TRBJ1-2
V gene: TRBV11-3
CDR3 length: 10
CDR3 protein: AISPRGYGYT

clone size: -
J gene: TRBJ1-1
V gene: TRBV5-1
CDR3 length: 14
CDR3 protein: ASSKGGAFSNTEAF

clone size: -
J gene: TRBJ2-3
V gene: TRBV28
CDR3 length: 10
CDR3 protein: ASSLFDTPQY

clone size: -
J gene: TRBJ2-1
V gene: TRBV5-1
CDR3 length: 13
CDR3 protein: ASSPPTGRGNEQF

clone size: -
J gene: TRBJ2-5
V gene: TRBV14
CDR3 length: 13
CDR3 protein: ASSLGVAGRETQY

clone size: -
J gene: TRBJ1-5
V gene: TRBV5-8
CDR3 length: 13
CDR3 protein: ASSAGSYSNQPQH

clone size: -
J gene: TRBJ1-5
V gene: TRBV11-2
CDR3 length: 15
CDR3 protein: ASSLGGAGSYNQPQH

clone size: -
J gene: TRBJ2-1
V gene: TRBV7-3
CDR3 length: 11
CDR3 protein: ASSLAGFNEQF

clone size: once
J gene: TRBJ2-5
V gene: TRBV7-9
CDR3 length: 12
CDR3 protein: ASSLWDKQETQY

clone size: -
J gene: TRBJ1-1
V gene: TRBV4-3
CDR3 length: 14
CDR3 protein: ASSQEGYRKNTEAF

clone size: -
J gene: TRBJ2-7
V gene: TRBV28
CDR3 length: 13
CDR3 protein: ASSLIVGGPAEQY

clone size: -
J gene: TRBJ1-2
V gene: TRBV29-1
CDR3 length: 9
CDR3 protein: SVDINYGYT

clone size: -
J gene: TRBJ1-5
V gene: TRBV19
CDR3 length: 14
CDR3 protein: ASSRAGTGGLQPQH

clone size: -
J gene: TRBJ2-7
V gene: TRBV4-2
CDR3 length: 12
CDR3 protein: ASSPRDSFYEQY

clone size: -
J gene: TRBJ1-4
V gene: TRBV4-1
CDR3 length: 11
CDR3 protein: ASSPAPNEKLF

clone size: -
J gene: TRBJ2-5
V gene: TRBV7-3
CDR3 length: 13
CDR3 protein: ASSSGTGPQETQY

clone size: -
J gene: TRBJ2-1
V gene: TRBV10-3
CDR3 length: 10
CDR3 protein: AARDNYNEQF

clone size: few
J gene: TRBJ1-1
V gene: TRBV30
CDR3 length: 12
CDR3 protein: ASSLRSPYTEAF

clone size: -
J gene: TRBJ2-7
V gene: TRBV18
CDR3 length: 13
CDR3 protein: ASSPPAAGGFEQY

clone size: once
J gene: TRBJ1-1
V gene: TRBV5-4
CDR3 length: 13
CDR3 protein: ASTIGGGMNTEAF

clone size: -
J gene: TRBJ2-3
V gene: TRBV11-3
CDR3 length: 12
CDR3 protein: ASSARREGDTQY

clone size: -
J gene: TRBJ2-1
V gene: TRBV18
CDR3 length: 14
CDR3 protein: ASSPGTSGSYNEQF

clone size: -
J gene: TRBJ2-1
V gene: TRBV5-1
CDR3 length: 13
CDR3 protein: ASSLLADSYNEQF

clone size: -
J gene: TRBJ1-2
V gene: TRBV29-1
CDR3 length: 10
CDR3 protein: SVGWAGAGYT

clone size: -
J gene: TRBJ2-3
V gene: TRBV11-3
CDR3 length: 14
CDR3 protein: ASSLEGTSQLQAQY

clone size: -
J gene: TRBJ2-7
V gene: TRBV28
CDR3 length: 12
CDR3 protein: ASSIHGPNYEQY

clone size: -
J gene: TRBJ1-4
V gene: TRBV18
CDR3 length: 14
CDR3 protein: ASSPEGGGADEKLF

clone size: -
J gene: TRBJ1-1
V gene: TRBV19
CDR3 length: 10
CDR3 protein: ASRRIGGEAF